These 21 T cell receptor beta chains were all obtained from the same sample, sequenced in a study of blood T cell repertoires in COVID-19. The table came from immunoSEQ multiplex PCR; TCRdb's copy has only in-frame clones and leaves some out. The sample includes 91,000 or so clones, more than 70% of them seen just once. Sequenced sample: peripheral blood. These receptors were taken from a woman aged 55-75 years in a cohort sampled during active or convalescent COVID-19.

The chain links TRBV19 to TRBJ1-5; D unresolved. The CDR3 is made up of 14 amino acids. V was pared by 3 bases and J by 3 bases, with 9 bases between. Germline values: CDR1 LNHDA, CDR2 SQIVND (reference sequence). CDR3 in amino acids: CASSIGRNNQPQHF. In nucleotides, the CDR3 is TGTGCCAGTAGTATTGGCAGGAACAATCAGCCCCAGCATTTT.

The chain has TRBV11-2 and TRBJ1-3; TRBD1 is a possible D gene (6 bases). V was clipped by 4 bases and J by 1 base, with 8 bases between them. Germline-derived CDR1 and CDR2 are SGHAT and FQNNGV. The CDR3 length is 14 residues. CDR3 sequence: CASSSTGSGNTIYF. For the CDR3, the DNA is TGTGCCAGCAGCTCCACAGGGTCTGGAAACACCATATATTTT.

V and J are TRBV28 and TRBJ2-1; 16 bases fit TRBD2. Germline values: CDR1 MDHEN, CDR2 SYDVKM. V was clipped by 7 bases and J by 6 bases; unmatched bases: 9. The CDR3 is 17 residues long. The CDR3: CASTLLGTSGRGNEQFF. The CDR3, as DNA: TGTGCCAGCACTCTACTCGGGACTAGCGGGAGGGGCAATGAGCAGTTCTTC.

The V and J genes are TRBV19 and TRBJ2-3; TRBD2 matches at 9 bases. Germline V gives CDR1 LNHDA, CDR2 SQIVND (reference sequence). The CDR3 runs 16 residues. With V trimmed by 1 base and J by 4 bases, 6 bases remained unmatched. In DNA, the CDR3 is TGTGCCAGTAGTATAGCGGCGGGAGGGAGAGCAGATACGCAGTATTTT. Translation gives CASSIAAGGRADTQYF. Full variable domain (remainder filled in from reference TRBV19 and TRBJ2-3): DGGITQSPKYLFRKEGQNVTLSCEQNLNHDAMYWYRQDPGQGLRLIYYSQIVNDFQKGDIAEGYSVSREKKESFPLTVTSAQKNPTAFYLCASSIAAGGRADTQYFGPGTRLTVL.

This rearrangement joins TRBV7-3 to TRBJ2-1, with D tentatively TRBD2 (7 bases). Germline V CDR1 and CDR2: SGHTA, FQGTGA. The ends were cut back, 2 bases at V and 10 bases at J, with 18 bases in the middle. CDR3 length: 15 amino acids. The CDR3 loop is CASSLLPGEGGEQFF. CDR3 coding DNA: TGTGCCAGCAGCTTACTCCCAGGGGAGGGTGGAGAGCAGTTCTTC.

This chain connects TRBV11-1 to TRBJ1-2, with 9 bases that match TRBD1. V lost 5 bases to trimming and J lost 7 bases; unmatched junction nucleotides: 8. CDR3 size: 14 residues. Germline-derived CDR1 and CDR2 are SGHAT and FQDESV (reference sequence). CDR3 in amino acids: CASSPTGTGLGYTF. Here the CDR3 DNA reads TGTGCCAGCAGCCCCACCGGGACAGGGCTTGGCTACACCTTC.

For the CDR3, the DNA is TGTGCCAGCAGTACGGGGGGGCTATATGGCTACACCTTC. The encoded protein is CASSTGGLYGYTF. V gene TRBV6-5 combines with J gene TRBJ1-2, with a weak D call TRBD1 (6 bases). V shed 5 bases and J shed 5 bases, with 12 bases lying between them. The germline V gene has CDR1 MNHEY and CDR2 SVGAGI. This CDR3 region has 13 residues.

The rearrangement uses TRBV5-1 and TRBJ1-1; possibly TRBD1 for D (6 bases). The V gene's germline CDR1 is SGHRS and CDR2 YFSETQ. V lost 6 bases and J 0 bases, leaving 12 bases between the germline ends. CDR3 length equals 14 residues. CDR3 bases: TGCGCCAGCACTGGGGGCAGCATGAACACTGAAGCTTTCTTT. This translates into CASTGGSMNTEAFF.

This rearrangement joins TRBV19 to TRBJ1-2; possible D gene TRBD1, 5 bases. Germline V gene lookup returns CDR1 LNHDA and CDR2 SQIVND (reference sequence). Trimming stripped 3 bases from V and 4 bases from J, with 9 bases between. This CDR3 is 13 amino acids long. The CDR3 sequence: CASSMGPPYGYTF. CDR3 sequence (DNA): TGTGCCAGTAGTATGGGGCCCCCCTATGGCTACACCTTC.

The V gene is TRBV7-2, the J gene TRBJ1-1, with TRBD1 matching 8 bases. The CDR3 is 16 residues long. The germline V gene has CDR1 SGHTA and CDR2 FQGNSA. J lost 4 bases, V lost 2 bases, and 9 bases had no gene match. The CDR3 region has the DNA TGTGCCAGCAGCTTATGGGGGGTCGACAGGGGCACTGAAGCTTTCTTT. Protein: CASSLWGVDRGTEAFF.

Only one count was recorded for this clone. The chain uses TRBV4-1 and TRBJ2-5, with 7 bases lining up with TRBD2. CDR3 length: 15 residues. Germline lookup yields CDR1 MGHRA and CDR2 YSYEKL. Trimming cost V 5 bases and J 2 bases; bases outside gene matches: 8. CDR3 region: CASSEPGLRQETQYF. In nucleotides, the CDR3 is TGCGCCAGCAGCGAACCGGGACTAAGACAAGAGACCCAGTACTTC.

The chain links TRBV29-1 to TRBJ1-2, with D possibly being TRBD1 (6 bases). Trimming cost V 4 bases and J 3 bases, with 15 bases left between them. Germline CDR1 reads SQVTM; CDR2 reads ANQGSEA. CDR3 length: 14 residues. In nucleotides, the CDR3 is TGCAGCGTTGGCTCAGGGGATGGGGACTATGGCTACACCTTC. Its translation: CSVGSGDGDYGYTF.

This chain connects TRBV5-4 to TRBJ1-6; D is unresolved. CDR3 length: 16 residues. Per germline, CDR1 SGHNT and CDR2 YYREEE (reference sequence). The V end lost 9 bases, the J end lost 1 base, and 17 bases lay between the germline ends. CDR3 amino acids: CATGWFLGSYNSPLHF. The CDR3 nucleotides are TGTGCCACGGGATGGTTCTTAGGGTCCTATAATTCACCCCTCCACTTT. Drawing the rest from reference TRBV5-4 and TRBJ1-6, the complete variable domain is ETGVTQSPTHLIKTRGQQVTLRCSSQSGHNTVSWYQQALGQGPQFIFQYYREEENGRGNFPPRFSGLQFPNYSSELNVNALELDDSALYLCATGWFLGSYNSPLHFGNGTRLTVT.

The chain joins TRBV5-1 to TRBJ2-2; a weak D match, TRBD2 (5 bases). The CDR3 covers 12 residues. Per germline, CDR1 SGHRS and CDR2 YFSETQ. With 7 bases removed from V and 5 bases from J, the gap between germline ends came to 9 bases. CDR3 coding DNA: TGCGCCAGCCGGGAATATACCGGGGAGCTGTTTTTT. Its translation: CASREYTGELFF. Looking up the rest from reference TRBV5-1 and TRBJ2-2 gives the full variable domain: KAGVTQTPRYLIKTRGQQVTLSCSPISGHRSVSWYQQTPGQGLQFLFEYFSETQRNKGNFPGRFSGRQFSNSRSEMNVSTLELGDSALYLCASREYTGELFFGEGSRLTVL.

This clone was observed once. This chain links TRBV29-1 with TRBJ2-1; TRBD2 might be the D (5 bases). V dropped 0 bases and J dropped 0 bases, with 12 bases sitting between them. This CDR3 is built from 16 residues. Germline V CDR1 and CDR2: SQVTM, ANQGSEA. CDR3 DNA sequence: TGCAGCGTTGAAGAAGGTCAAGCGGTCTCCTACAATGAGCAGTTCTTC. It codes for CSVEEGQAVSYNEQFF.

This CDR3 is CASRALAGGSYGANVLTF. CDR3 coding DNA: TGCGCCAGCAGGGCTCTAGCGGGGGGGTCTTATGGGGCCAACGTCCTGACTTTC. This chain connects TRBV10-2 to TRBJ2-6; TRBD2 aligns across 12 bases. The ends lost 6 bases at V and 3 bases at J; junction bases unmatched: 9. Germline V gene data show CDR1 as WSHSY and CDR2 as SAAADI. The CDR3 totals 18 residues.

The chain links TRBV5-4 to TRBJ1-3; 8 positions agree with TRBD1. This CDR3 comprises 16 residues. The germline gives CDR1 SGHNT, CDR2 YYREEE (reference sequence). The J segment lost 10 bases and the V segment lost 3 bases, leaving 15 bases of the junction unmatched. This CDR3 reads CASSSGQAGGVSTIYF. The DNA of the CDR3 is TGTGCCAGCAGCTCGGGACAGGCTGGGGGTGTGTCGACCATATATTTT.

This clone has a single count. The V and J genes are TRBV4-1 and TRBJ2-3; possible D gene TRBD2, 6 bases. The V gene lost 0 bases and the J gene lost 6 bases, with 16 bases spanning the gap. Germline V CDR1 and CDR2: MGHRA, YSYEKL. The CDR3 has 16 residues. The CDR3 DNA is TGCGCCAGCAGCCAAGACCCGGGACTGGCAGTTGATACGCAGTATTTT. Protein sequence: CASSQDPGLAVDTQYF.

The chain combines TRBV11-2 with TRBJ1-2; 7 nucleotides agree with TRBD1. Losses at the gene ends were 5 bases for V and 0 bases for J; bases not matched to a gene: 3. This CDR3 has 14 residues. The germline CDR1 and CDR2 sequences are SGHAT and FQNNGV. CDR3 in DNA: TGTGCCAGCAGCCGACAGGGTACTAACTATGGCTACACCTTC. It translates to CASSRQGTNYGYTF.

The chain combines TRBV28 with TRBJ2-2; 10 nucleotides agree with TRBD2. The V segment lost 6 bases and the J segment 2 bases; nucleotides outside the gene matches: 3. Germline V gene sequence: CDR1 MDHEN, CDR2 SYDVKM. This CDR3 has 15 residues. Here the CDR3 DNA reads TGTGCCAGCAGGTGGACTAGCGGAAACACCGGGGAGCTGTTTTTT. Protein sequence: CASRWTSGNTGELFF. Filled out from reference TRBV28 and TRBJ2-2, the complete variable domain reads DVKVTQSSRYLVKRTGEKVFLECVQDMDHENMFWYRQDPGLGLRLIYFSYDVKMKEKGDIPEGYSVSREKKERFSLILESASTNQTSMYLCASRWTSGNTGELFFGEGSRLTVL.

The rearrangement uses TRBV28 and TRBJ2-3, with TRBD2 identical over 8 bases. V lost 6 bases to trimming and J lost 3 bases; unmatched junction nucleotides: 8. This CDR3 has 15 residues. Germline lookup yields CDR1 MDHEN and CDR2 SYDVKM. The CDR3 nucleotides are TGTGCCAGCAGCTGGAGCGGGAGTTATACAGATACGCAGTATTTT. Its translation is CASSWSGSYTDTQYF.